Shown below are 9 T cell receptor beta chains from a single sample sequenced in a study of cytomegalovirus exposure and HLA in healthy donors. Amplification used 60 Vbeta primers and 13 Jbeta primers. The method was immunoSEQ multiplex PCR; TCRdb's version includes in-frame clones alone and lacks a portion of them. The sample yields over 90,000 clones, roughly three quarters seen once. The sequenced sample was PBMCs. The origin of the receptors is a woman aged 18 to 35 in good health and CMV-seropositive.

This chain uses TRBV27 with TRBJ1-5; maybe TRBD1 (5 bases). The germline CDR1 and CDR2 sequences are MNHEY and SMNVEV (reference sequence). V gave up 3 bases and J gave up 5 bases, with 11 bases separating them. CDR3 length: 14 residues. The CDR3 reads CASSFQGLDQPQHF. CDR3 sequence (DNA): TGTGCCAGCAGTTTTCAGGGATTGGATCAGCCCCAGCATTTT.

With regard to this clone: Other DNA variants within this sample encode the same CDR3. The rearrangement links TRBV6-5 to TRBJ2-7; unclear D gene. Trimming shortened V by 6 bases and J by 6 bases, and 9 bases separated the two germline ends. Germline-derived CDR1 and CDR2 are MNHEY and SVGAGI. The CDR3 extends over 11 amino acids. Here the CDR3 reads CASSTPTEQYF. In DNA form, the CDR3 reads TGTGCCAGCAGCACTCCTACCGAGCAGTACTTC.

V gene TRBV28 combines with J gene TRBJ2-1, with 11 positions matching TRBD2. Germline V lookup: CDR1 MDHEN, CDR2 SYDVKM. CDR3 length equals 18 residues. The J segment lost 0 bases and the V segment lost 5 bases, leaving 9 bases of the junction unmatched. CDR3 in amino acids: CASSQLSGRGSSYNEQFF. CDR3 bases: TGTGCCAGCAGTCAGCTTAGCGGGAGGGGGAGCTCCTACAATGAGCAGTTCTTC.

The chain is built from TRBV18 and TRBJ2-7, with TRBD1 matching 8 bases. The CDR3 runs 14 residues. Germline trimming cut 2 bases from V and 3 bases from J; bases unmatched to any gene: 3. Germline V gene data show CDR1 as KGHSH and CDR2 as LQKENI. The CDR3 reads CASSPTGQGYEQYF. In nucleotides, the CDR3 is TGTGCCAGCTCACCAACAGGACAGGGCTACGAGCAGTACTTC.

A few counts support this clone. The rearrangement uses TRBV14 and TRBJ2-5, with D maybe TRBD2 (6 bases). The CDR3 is made up of 12 amino acids. Germline CDR1 SGHDN, CDR2 FVKESK. The germline V and J ends were trimmed by 1 base and 7 bases, with 7 bases remaining between them. CDR3 residues: CASSQVGGTQYF. The CDR3 region has the DNA TGTGCCAGCAGCCAAGTGGGAGGGACCCAGTACTTC. The full variable domain, rest sourced from reference TRBV14 and TRBJ2-5, is EAGVTQFPSHSVIEKGQTVTLRCDPISGHDNLYWYRRVMGKEIKFLLHFVKESKQDESGMPNNRFLAERTGGTYSTLKVQPAELEDSGVYFCASSQVGGTQYFGPGTRLLVL.

In its sample, this clone was seen a few times. V usage is TRBV6-4 and J usage is TRBJ1-1; D may be TRBD1 (5 bases). The CDR3 has 16 amino acids. The V gene's germline CDR1 is MRHNA and CDR2 SNTAGT. V was cut by 5 bases and J by 4 bases, with 20 bases left in between. The CDR3 reads CASSPGGGTRRTEAFF. The CDR3, as DNA: TGTGCCAGCAGTCCCGGGGGAGGGACTCGACGCACTGAAGCTTTCTTT.

A few counts support this clone. The chain has TRBV7-2 and TRBJ2-7; TRBD2 agrees at 12 bases. Per the germline V gene, CDR1 is SGHTA and CDR2 is FQGNSA. The ends lost 5 bases at V and 0 bases at J; junction bases unmatched: 2. The CDR3 consists of 15 residues. In DNA, the CDR3 is TGTGCCAGCAGCCGGACTAGCGGGGACTCCTACGAGCAGTACTTC. This gives the protein CASSRTSGDSYEQYF.

This clone showed up just a few times. V and J are TRBV29-1 and TRBJ2-7; D perhaps matches TRBD2 (5 bases). The CDR3 consists of 13 residues. Germline-derived CDR1 and CDR2 are SQVTM and ANQGSEA. The ends were cut back, 4 bases at V and 5 bases at J, with 15 bases in the middle. The CDR3 loop is CSVVGSRENEQYF. The CDR3 region has the DNA TGCAGCGTTGTCGGTAGCCGGGAAAACGAGCAGTACTTC.

This chain connects TRBV11-2 to TRBJ2-7; 8 positions agree with TRBD1. CDR3 length: 14 residues. Germline CDR1 is SGHAT and CDR2 is FQNNGV. The junction had 5 bases not matched to a gene; V was cut back by 4 bases and J by 3 bases. The CDR3 region is CASSSTGVDYEQYF. CDR3 DNA sequence: TGTGCCAGCAGCTCGACAGGGGTGGACTACGAGCAGTACTTC.